These T cell receptor beta chains were read from a single sample in a study of T cell responses to AZD1222 COVID-19 vaccine. Measured with immunoSEQ multiplex PCR; TCRdb has only the in-frame clones, and not every one. The sample holds about 130,000 clones, around 83% seen once. The sample in question was peripheral blood, obtained 28 days after the second AZD1222 dose. All receptors derive from an adult who received the AZD1222 COVID-19 vaccine. CDR3s include the opening cysteine and the closing phenylalanine or tryptophan. The D gene is left open where the match is weak. For some rows the clone size is stated as once, few or many, or as a class when expanded; others skip it.

clone_size j_call d_call v_call cdr3_nt cdr3_aa
- TRBJ2-3 - TRBV2 TGTGCCAGCAGTGAAAGGGGGGCCGTAGATACGCAGTATTTT CASSERGAVDTQYF
- TRBJ2-4 TRBD1 TRBV9 TGTGCCAGCAGCGTAGGGGACAGGGGGCACATTCAGTACTTC CASSVGDRGHIQYF
- TRBJ1-6 TRBD1 TRBV10-3 TGTGCCATCGGGGGGACAGGGAGAGTTTCACCCCTCCACTTT CAIGGTGRVSPLHF
- TRBJ1-4 TRBD1 TRBV6-5 TGTGCCACTACAATGGGACAGCTAAATGAAAAACTGTTTTTT CATTMGQLNEKLFF
- TRBJ1-6 - TRBV7-3 TGTGCCAGCAGCTTATTTGTGCAGGGAGAGGGTAATTCACCCCTCCACTTT CASSLFVQGEGNSPLHF
- TRBJ2-7 - TRBV10-3 TGTGCCATCAGCCCCGGTTTTGAGCAGTACTTC CAISPGFEQYF
few TRBJ1-1 - TRBV2 TGTGCCAGCAGGATTGAATATATATACACTGAAGCTTTCTTT CASRIEYIYTEAFF
- TRBJ1-5 - TRBV28 TGTGCCAGCAGAAATTCGGCCCCAAGGTATCAGCCCCAGCATTTT CASRNSAPRYQPQHF
- TRBJ1-1 TRBD1 TRBV7-2 TGTGCCAGCAGCTTAGACGGGACAGGGGTACCGGGGCCGAACACTGAAGCTTTCTTT CASSLDGTGVPGPNTEAFF
- TRBJ2-2 - TRBV30 TGTGCCTGGAGTAGGCAGAACACCGGGGAGCTGTTTTTT CAWSRQNTGELFF
- TRBJ2-7 TRBD1 TRBV5-1 TGCGCCAGCAGCTCCTCCGGGACAGGGGCGGTCGAGCAGTACTTC CASSSSGTGAVEQYF
- TRBJ1-5 - TRBV6-2/TRBV6-3 TGTGCCAGCAGTTACTCCAGCCGGGGGGCAAGACAGCCCCAGCATTTT CASSYSSRGARQPQHF
- TRBJ2-5 TRBD1 TRBV9 TGTGCCAGCAGCGTAGGGACAGGGGGCTTGGAGACCCAGTACTTC CASSVGTGGLETQYF
- TRBJ2-1 TRBD2 TRBV19 TGTGCCAGTAGCCCGCGTGGAGCGGGGGGGAGAAATGAGCAGTTCTTC CASSPRGAGGRNEQFF
- TRBJ1-6 TRBD1 TRBV5-1 TGCGCCAGCAGCTTAACAGGGGGCTCCTATAATTCACCCCTCCACTTT CASSLTGGSYNSPLHF
- TRBJ2-2 - TRBV5-1 TGCGCCAGCAGCCCCGAGGGGAACACCGGGGAGCTGTTTTTT CASSPEGNTGELFF
- TRBJ1-1 TRBD1 TRBV6-4 TGTGCCAGCACCAGGGGGCCGAACACTGAAGCTTTCTTT CASTRGPNTEAFF
- TRBJ1-5 - TRBV20-1 TGCAGTGCTGGTGAGACAGTCAATCAGCCCCAGCATTTT CSAGETVNQPQHF
- TRBJ2-1 TRBD2 TRBV7-2 TGTGCCAGCAGCCCAGCCGGGGGGGCCCCTAACAATGAGCAGTTCTTC CASSPAGGAPNNEQFF
- TRBJ1-2 TRBD1 TRBV6-4 TGTGCCAGCATTCTGGGGGACAGGGGACCCGCGGTGAATGGCTACACCTTC CASILGDRGPAVNGYTF
- TRBJ1-2 TRBD1 TRBV6-4 TGTGCCAGTGGCCAGGGACAGGAGACTAACTATGGCTACACCTTC CASGQGQETNYGYTF
- TRBJ2-1 - TRBV5-4 TGTGCCAGCAGCTTGTTCTCGAGCTCCTACAATGAGCAGTTCTTC CASSLFSSSYNEQFF
- TRBJ2-3 - TRBV6-2/TRBV6-3 TGTGCCAGCAGCCACGGCCCCACAGATACGCAGTATTTT CASSHGPTDTQYF
- TRBJ1-4 - TRBV3-1/TRBV3-2 TGTGCCAGCAGCCCCCTTGAAGCTAATGAAAAACTGTTTTTT CASSPLEANEKLFF
- TRBJ2-1 - TRBV7-3 TGTGCCAGCAGCTTAGCATTAGCGGCCTACAATGAGCAGTTCTTC CASSLALAAYNEQFF
- TRBJ2-3 TRBD1 TRBV5-1 TGCGCCAGCAGCTTGGGTGCACAGGGGGTGAGCACAGATACGCAGTATTTT CASSLGAQGVSTDTQYF
once TRBJ2-5 TRBD1 TRBV7-8 TGTGCCAGCAGCCCCCGGACAGGGGTAGGAGAGACCCAGTACTTC CASSPRTGVGETQYF
few TRBJ2-7 - TRBV29-1 TGCAGCGTTGAGCGGGACACCCGGGACGAGCAGTACTTC CSVERDTRDEQYF
once TRBJ2-1 - TRBV7-2 TGTGCCAGCAGCTTAATTCACAATGAGCAGTTCTTC CASSLIHNEQFF
- TRBJ1-5 - TRBV5-1 TGCGCCAGCAGCTTGGAAGCAGGGGCCTACAATCAGCCCCAGCATTTT CASSLEAGAYNQPQHF
- TRBJ1-2 TRBD1 TRBV6-5 TGTGCCAGCAACGACAGGGTGGGAGGCTACACCTTC CASNDRVGGYTF
- TRBJ2-2 - TRBV30 TGTGCCTGGAGATTGCAGGGGCAATCCGGGGAGCTGTTTTTT CAWRLQGQSGELFF
few TRBJ1-6 - TRBV5-1 TGCGCCAGCAGCTTGGTCCCAGGAGACAGCGATTCACCCCTCCACTTT CASSLVPGDSDSPLHF
- TRBJ2-7 TRBD1 TRBV4-3 TGCGCCAGCAGCCCGGACAGGGGTCTCCTCGAGCAGTACTTC CASSPDRGLLEQYF
- TRBJ2-7 TRBD2 TRBV4-2 TGTGCCAGCAGCCAAGAAGCCGGGACTAGCGGGGCCTACGAGCAGTACTTC CASSQEAGTSGAYEQYF
- TRBJ1-2 - TRBV23-1 TGCGCCAGCAGTCAATCGGTCCCGGTACACTATGGCTACACCTTC CASSQSVPVHYGYTF
- TRBJ2-7 - TRBV9 TGTGCCAGCAGCGTAACAGACCTACCCTACGAGCAGTACTTC CASSVTDLPYEQYF
- TRBJ2-5 - TRBV7-3 TGTGCCAGCAGCGCGCGTTCCCAAGAGACCCAATACTTC CASSARSQETQYF
few TRBJ1-1 - TRBV3-1/TRBV3-2 TGTGCCAGCAGCCAATTGAACACTGAAGCTTTCTTT CASSQLNTEAFF
- TRBJ1-1 - TRBV29-1 TGCAGCGTTTACCTTCTGAACACTGAAGCTTTCTTT CSVYLLNTEAFF
few TRBJ1-5 - TRBV6-2/TRBV6-3 TGTGCCAGCAGCAACTCCCTCATTAGGAGCAATCAGCCCCAGCATTTT CASSNSLIRSNQPQHF
- TRBJ1-1 - TRBV20-1 TGCAGTGCTAGTGCCGGGGTGAACACTGAAGCTTTCTTT CSASAGVNTEAFF
once TRBJ1-1 - TRBV5-6 TGTGCCAGCAGCCCGAGCCCTTACGGACAGACTGAAGCTTTCTTT CASSPSPYGQTEAFF
- TRBJ1-1 - TRBV4-3 TGCGCCAGCAGCCAAGTTGGCAATGGGGCTGAAGCTTTCTTT CASSQVGNGAEAFF
- TRBJ2-5 TRBD1 TRBV5-4 TGTGCCAGCAGCCTCGTTGCCGGTTCTATGGGGGGACAGGCTGGGGCCCAGTACTTC CASSLVAGSMGGQAGAQYF
- TRBJ1-5 TRBD1 TRBV19 TGTGCCAGTAGTATCTCACGACAGGGGGTAGGTCAGCCCCAGCATTTT CASSISRQGVGQPQHF
- TRBJ1-1 - TRBV4-2 TGTGCCAGCAGTCAAAACCCGGGGGCGAACACTGAAGCTTTCTTT CASSQNPGANTEAFF
- TRBJ2-5 TRBD1 TRBV6-5 TGTGCCAGCAGGGACAGGGAGGAGACCCAGTACTTC CASRDREETQYF
- TRBJ2-5 TRBD1 TRBV3-1/TRBV3-2 TGTGCCAGCAGCCAAGGGACAGGGCAAGAGACCCAGTACTTC CASSQGTGQETQYF
- TRBJ1-5 - TRBV30 TGTGCCTGGAGTCCAGGAGATGACAATCAGCCCCAGCATTTT CAWSPGDDNQPQHF
- TRBJ2-6 - TRBV7-3 TGTGCCAGCAGCTCGACTGGGAACTCTGGGGCCAACGTCCTGACTTTC CASSSTGNSGANVLTF
- TRBJ1-1 - TRBV11-3 TGTGCCAGCAGCTTAAATCAACAGACAAGGGAAGCTTTCTTT CASSLNQQTREAFF
- TRBJ1-5 - TRBV7-2 TGTGCCAGCAGCTTAAGTGGTCAGGGAAATCAGCCCCAGCATTTT CASSLSGQGNQPQHF
- TRBJ1-5 - TRBV19 TGTGCCAGTAGTACGCCCCCCTTGAAGAATCAGCCCCAGCATTTT CASSTPPLKNQPQHF